This T cell receptor beta chain was recovered during a study of blood T cell repertoires in COVID-19. Whole-study context: Material from acute and convalescent COVID-19 was sourced from the United States, Italy and Spain. The analysed material was cDNA or gDNA that came from T cells, B-cell-depleted T cells, or PBMCs.

Per the original data handling: Estimation of nucleated cell counts relied on the amplification of reference gene primers. Method: immunoSEQ multiplex PCR; TCRdb's copy keeps in-frame clones and lacks some. V and J calls and clone size are as listed in that table; D and trimming were resolved from the DNA. The sample yields roughly 150,000 clones, roughly 84% seen once. The CDR3 has 15 residues. From germline, CDR1 is SGDLS and CDR2 YYNGEE. V dropped 1 base and J dropped 4; count of bases not matched to a gene: 5. Seattle enrolled patients during active infection and tracked them longitudinally. The source is a woman aged 55-70 years with COVID-19, enrolled during active disease. The material sequenced was peripheral blood. The chain employs TRBV9 and TRBJ2-7; TRBD2 matches 10 bases. The CDR3 DNA reads TGTGCCAGCAGCGTAAGCCCAGCGGGAGGGTACGAGCAGTACTTC. Amino acid sequence: CASSVSPAGGYEQYF.